Presented here are 25 T cell receptor beta chains from one specimen sequenced in a study of cytotoxic CD8 clonotypes in ibrutinib-treated CLL. Some clones are missing from TCRdb's copy, which holds only in-frame ones; the method was immunoSEQ multiplex PCR. The table has tens of thousands of clones, about 82% seen once. The sequencing used PBMCs, collected before ibrutinib treatment. Every receptor here comes from a human donor with chronic lymphocytic leukemia.

This chain connects TRBV5-6 to TRBJ1-4; D not certain. Trimming took off 4 bases at V and 0 bases at J, with 7 bases between the two ends. Per germline, CDR1 SGHDT and CDR2 YYEEEE. CDR3 length: 14 residues. The CDR3 is CASSMGATNEKLFF. The CDR3 region has the DNA TGTGCCAGCAGCATGGGTGCAACTAATGAAAAACTGTTTTTT.

This chain connects TRBV18 to TRBJ2-1; D perhaps matches TRBD2 (7 bases). Germline CDR1 KGHSH, CDR2 LQKENI. The CDR3 extends over 15 amino acids. Trimming cost V 4 bases and J 7 bases, with 17 bases left between them. CDR3 in DNA: TGTGCCAGCTCACAGGGGGGCGGGAGAAGTAATGAGCAGTTCTTC. Translation: CASSQGGGRSNEQFF.

CDR3 residues: CASSQVSRETGELFF. The CDR3 coding sequence is TGCGCCAGCAGCCAAGTTTCAAGGGAGACCGGGGAGCTGTTTTTT. The V and J genes are TRBV4-3 and TRBJ2-2, with D maybe TRBD2 (5 bases). Germline V CDR1 and CDR2: LGHNA, YSLEER. The CDR3 is 15 residues long. V was trimmed by 1 base and J by 5 bases, leaving 11 bases between them.

The chain is built from TRBV19 and TRBJ2-1, with 11 nucleotides matching TRBD2. V shed 9 bases, J shed 8 bases, and the junction held 15 bases outside the gene matches. The germline V gene encodes CDR1 LNHDA and CDR2 SQIVND (reference sequence). The CDR3 contains 16 residues. CDR3 DNA: TGTGCCAGCAAGACCTCCCTAGCGGGAGGTTTTTATGAGCAGTTCTTC. It specifies CASKTSLAGGFYEQFF.

The V call is TRBV5-1, the J call TRBJ2-3; TRBD2 agrees at 10 bases. With V trimmed by 0 bases and J by 3 bases, 10 bases remained unmatched. This CDR3 spans 18 amino acids. From germline, CDR1 is SGHRS and CDR2 YFSETQ. DNA for the CDR3: TGCGCCAGCAGCTTGGGGGAAAGGGGACTAGCGAGAACAGATACGCAGTATTTT. Amino acids: CASSLGERGLARTDTQYF.

J is TRBJ2-1 and V is TRBV7-3; the D gene is possibly TRBD2 (6 bases). In germline, CDR1 is SGHTA, CDR2 FQGTGA. The CDR3 totals 15 residues. V was shortened by 5 bases and J by 5 bases, with 16 bases between the two germline ends. In DNA form, the CDR3 reads TGTGCCAGCAGCCCTAGCGTATTAAGAGACAATGAGCAGTTCTTC. Its translation is CASSPSVLRDNEQFF.

The chain links TRBV19 to TRBJ1-3; a possible D gene is TRBD1 (6 bases). Trimming took 1 base from V and 2 from J, leaving 15 bases between them. Germline CDR1 LNHDA, CDR2 SQIVND (reference sequence). The CDR3 runs to 17 residues. DNA of the CDR3: TGTGCCAGTAGTATAGGTGGGGGGCGATGGACTGGAAACACCATATATTTT. It specifies CASSIGGGRWTGNTIYF. Complete variable domain (other parts from reference TRBV19 and TRBJ1-3): DGGITQSPKYLFRKEGQNVTLSCEQNLNHDAMYWYRQDPGQGLRLIYYSQIVNDFQKGDIAEGYSVSREKKESFPLTVTSAQKNPTAFYLCASSIGGGRWTGNTIYFGEGSWLTVV.

The V and J genes are TRBV28 and TRBJ1-4; TRBD1 is a possible D gene (6 bases). The V end lost 4 bases, the J end lost 0 bases, and 9 bases lay between the germline ends. Germline values: CDR1 MDHEN, CDR2 SYDVKM. This CDR3 comprises 15 residues. The CDR3 spells CASSSSGATNEKLFF. The CDR3 DNA is TGTGCCAGCAGTTCGTCAGGGGCAACTAATGAAAAACTGTTTTTT.

The DNA of the CDR3 is TGTGCCAGCAGCTTGACACGGACAGGGAATGAAAAACTGTTTTTT. Translation gives CASSLTRTGNEKLFF. V gene TRBV7-7 combines with J gene TRBJ1-4; 8 nucleotides agree with TRBD1. Germline V CDR1 and CDR2: SSHAT, FNYEAQ (reference sequence). The CDR3 runs to 15 residues. Unmatched junction bases numbered 5, after V lost 3 bases and J lost 5 bases. Variable domain in full (rest from reference TRBV7-7 and TRBJ1-4): GAGVSQSPRYKVTKRGQDVTLRCDPISSHATLYWYQQALGQGPEFLTYFNYEAQPDKSGLPSDRFSAERPEGSISTLTIQRTEQRDSAMYRCASSLTRTGNEKLFFGSGTQLSVL.

The chain links TRBV4-3 to TRBJ2-7; 14 bases map to TRBD2. CDR1 is LGHNA, CDR2 YSLEER, per germline. Trimming removed 3 bases from V and 4 bases from J; junction bases left unmatched: 5. The CDR3 sequence is 16 residues long. CDR3 region: CASSQRLAGGGYEQYF. The CDR3, as DNA: TGCGCCAGCAGCCAGAGACTAGCGGGAGGGGGTTACGAGCAGTACTTC.

The V gene is TRBV19, the J gene TRBJ2-5; TRBD2 agrees at 12 bases. Germline CDR1 reads LNHDA; CDR2 reads SQIVND (reference sequence). V lost 5 bases, J lost 4 bases, and 5 bases stayed unmatched. The CDR3 has 15 amino acids. CDR3 region: CASSLAGGPAETQYF. Written as DNA, the CDR3 is TGTGCCAGTAGTCTAGCGGGAGGGCCAGCAGAGACCCAGTACTTC.

This chain links TRBV28 with TRBJ1-5; D call uncertain. Germline lookup yields CDR1 MDHEN and CDR2 SYDVKM. This CDR3 is built from 16 residues. V lost 6 bases, J lost 9 bases, and 24 bases lay in between. In DNA form, the CDR3 reads TGTGCCAGCAGGTTACAGCTACTAACTACAACTTCGCCCCAGCATTTT. As protein: CASRLQLLTTTSPQHF. Variable domain in full (rest from reference TRBV28 and TRBJ1-5): DVKVTQSSRYLVKRTGEKVFLECVQDMDHENMFWYRQDPGLGLRLIYFSYDVKMKEKGDIPEGYSVSREKKERFSLILESASTNQTSMYLCASRLQLLTTTSPQHFGDGTRLSIL.

The chain carries TRBV27 and TRBJ2-2; 8 bases align to TRBD1. V lost 10 bases, J lost 3 bases, and 10 bases stayed unmatched. Germline-derived CDR1 and CDR2 are MNHEY and SMNVEV (reference sequence). This CDR3 has 15 residues. In DNA form, the CDR3 reads TGTGCCATCGGAACCAGGGGGCTCGACACCGGGGAGCTGTTTTTT. It is translated as CAIGTRGLDTGELFF.

The chain employs TRBV7-2 and TRBJ2-7, with D hard to call. The CDR3 contains 13 residues. V shed 3 bases and J shed 7 bases, with 13 bases lying between them. The germline V gene encodes CDR1 SGHTA and CDR2 FQGNSA. The CDR3 sequence: CASSFRVTSEQYF. The CDR3 bases are TGTGCCAGCAGCTTTCGGGTTACGAGTGAGCAGTACTTC.

The chain joins TRBV9 to TRBJ2-5; 13 bases map to TRBD2. V shed 2 bases, J shed 4 bases, and the junction held 8 bases outside the gene matches. CDR3 size: 17 residues. The germline gives CDR1 SGDLS, CDR2 YYNGEE. CDR3 amino acids: CASSVTSGRAKGETQYF. The CDR3, as DNA: TGTGCCAGCAGCGTTACTAGCGGGAGGGCGAAGGGAGAGACCCAGTACTTC.

The chain recombines TRBV25-1 with TRBJ1-2, with D possibly matching TRBD1 (6 bases). V was pared by 4 bases and J by 7 bases, with 19 bases between. Per the germline V gene, CDR1 is MGHDK and CDR2 is SYGVNS. CDR3 length equals 15 residues. The CDR3 loop is CASSAYRTDASGYTF. CDR3 in DNA: TGTGCCAGCAGTGCCTACCGGACAGACGCTTCTGGCTACACCTTC.

In this sample, this clone turned up once. V usage is TRBV4-1 and J usage is TRBJ2-3, with 7 positions matching TRBD2. There are 15 residues in the CDR3. The V segment lost 4 bases and the J segment 8 bases; nucleotides outside the gene matches: 12. Germline V gene lookup returns CDR1 MGHRA and CDR2 YSYEKL. The CDR3 DNA is TGCGCCAGCAGCCCTCTAGCGGACTCATCAAGTACGCAGTATTTT. It yields the protein CASSPLADSSSTQYF.

The gene calls are TRBV7-9 and TRBJ1-2; a possible D gene is TRBD1 (5 bases). V lost 1 base and J 5 bases, leaving 11 bases between the germline ends. CDR3 size: 14 residues. The germline gives CDR1 SEHNR, CDR2 FQNEAQ (reference sequence). CDR3 DNA sequence: TGTGCCAGCAGCTTAGATCTCAGGGCGTATGGCTACACCTTC. The encoded protein is CASSLDLRAYGYTF.

The rearrangement links TRBV28 to TRBJ2-7, with unresolved D. There are 11 residues in the CDR3. Germline V gene sequence: CDR1 MDHEN, CDR2 SYDVKM. V was clipped by 3 bases and J by 7 bases, with 7 bases between them. The CDR3 protein is CASSFHVEQYF. CDR3 DNA: TGTGCCAGCAGTTTCCATGTGGAGCAGTACTTC.

The genes are TRBV25-1 and TRBJ1-2; D is perhaps TRBD1 (5 bases). The CDR3 totals 17 residues. V lost 7 bases and J 1 base, leaving 22 bases between the germline ends. Germline assignment: CDR1 MGHDK and CDR2 SYGVNS. The CDR3 protein is CASNPPPQDENNYGYTF. CDR3 sequence (DNA): TGTGCCAGCAACCCCCCCCCACAGGACGAGAATAACTATGGCTACACCTTC.

Of note for this clone: The junction shows a germline mismatch at one end, possibly a read error. The chain combines TRBV6-1 with TRBJ1-5; 9 bases fit TRBD1. The CDR3 extends over 11 amino acids. Per germline, CDR1 MNHNS and CDR2 SASEGT. The CDR3 reads CASSNPGQGYF. The DNA of the CDR3 is TGTGCCAGCAGTAACCCCGGACAGGGGTATTTT.

The chain is built from TRBV28 and TRBJ2-7; 10 nucleotides align to TRBD2. This CDR3 contains 14 residues. Germline V gene data show CDR1 as MDHEN and CDR2 as SYDVKM. Trimming at V came to 2 bases and at J to 7 bases, leaving 5 bases not matched to a gene. CDR3 nucleotides: TGTGCCAGCAGTTTAAGCGGGAGGGCACGGGAGCAGTACTTC. Its protein product is CASSLSGRAREQYF.

The rearrangement joins TRBV5-1 to TRBJ1-3, with D tentatively TRBD1 (6 bases). This CDR3 is 15 amino acids long. V was trimmed by 4 bases and J by 1 base, leaving 12 bases between them. CDR1 is SGHRS and CDR2 is YFSETQ in the germline V gene. CDR3 amino acids: CASSPQGGSGNTIYF. CDR3 in DNA: TGCGCCAGCAGCCCCCAAGGGGGGTCTGGAAACACCATATATTTT.

The rearrangement joins TRBV6-1 to TRBJ2-1, with TRBD2 matching over 8 bases. The CDR3 length is 17 residues. With V trimmed by 3 bases and J by 7 bases, 14 bases remained unmatched. Germline V gene sequence: CDR1 MNHNS, CDR2 SASEGT. The CDR3, as DNA: TGTGCCAGCAGTGACCACACCGGGCGGGAGGACGGAAATGAGCAGTTCTTC. Amino acid sequence: CASSDHTGREDGNEQFF.

This chain joins TRBV19 and TRBJ1-2; TRBD1 aligns across 12 bases. The CDR3 sequence is 17 residues long. V dropped 6 bases and J dropped 4; count of bases not matched to a gene: 12. Germline V gene lookup returns CDR1 LNHDA and CDR2 SQIVND (reference sequence). CDR3 residues: CASSPIRGQGAVYGYTF. For the CDR3, the DNA is TGTGCCAGTAGCCCTATCAGGGGACAGGGGGCTGTCTATGGCTACACCTTC.